These 13 T cell receptor beta chains came from one sample sequenced in a study of blood T cell repertoires in COVID-19. TCRdb's copy holds only in-frame clones and misses some; the assay was immunoSEQ multiplex PCR. The sample lists about 280,000 clones, approximately 83% occurring once. Sequencing was carried out using peripheral blood. Receptors originate from a human donor in a cohort sampled during active COVID-19.

The chain employs TRBV10-3 and TRBJ2-7, with D possibly being TRBD2 (5 bases). Germline V gives CDR1 ENHRY, CDR2 SYGVKD. Trimming took off 9 bases at V and 0 bases at J, with 6 bases between the two ends. This CDR3 spans 11 amino acids. The CDR3 bases are TGTGCCATAGGGAGCTCCTACGAGCAGTACTTC. This sequence encodes CAIGSSYEQYF.

A note on this clone: This is likely a read error, given that the CDR3 carries no conserved phenylalanine or tryptophan at its end. The DNA is left out, because the CDR3 cannot be placed on it with certainty; the CDR3 is given as TCRdb lists it. The CDR3 is CSVPGLAGCS. This chain uses TRBV29-1 with TRBJ2-7; the D segment call TRBD2 is taken from the table without a DNA check. The CDR3 comprises 10 residues, both ends counted. Germline assignment: CDR1 SQVTM and CDR2 ANQGSEA.

This clone was observed once. This chain joins TRBV7-3 and TRBJ2-2, with D hard to call. V shed 1 base and J shed 5 bases, with 8 bases lying between them. The CDR3 spans 14 residues. The germline V gene encodes CDR1 SGHTA and CDR2 FQGTGA. In nucleotides, the CDR3 is TGTGCCAGCAGCTTAAGTACACGTACCGGGGAGCTGTTTTTT. Translation gives CASSLSTRTGELFF.

There are a few counts of this clone. The chain recombines TRBV2 with TRBJ2-7, with D unclear. V lost 7 bases and J 3 bases, leaving 16 bases between the germline ends. Germline CDR1 reads SNHLY; CDR2 reads FYNNEI. The CDR3 runs 14 residues. The CDR3 DNA reads as TGTGCCAGCATCCAGACTTTTACGGGCTACGAGCAGTACTTC. It translates to CASIQTFTGYEQYF.

The chain is built from TRBV7-8 and TRBJ2-7, with 11 bases fitting TRBD1. Germline V gives CDR1 SGHVS, CDR2 FQNEAQ. Trimming removed 3 bases from V and 7 bases from J; junction bases left unmatched: 8. The CDR3 has 15 residues. The CDR3 sequence: CASSLGTGGFGEQYF. As DNA, the CDR3 is TGTGCCAGCAGCTTGGGGACAGGGGGTTTCGGGGAGCAGTACTTC. The full variable domain, its missing parts supplied by reference TRBV7-8 and TRBJ2-7, is GAGVSQSPRYKVAKRGQDVALRCDPISGHVSLFWYQQALGQGPEFLTYFQNEAQLDKSGLPSDRFFAERPEGSVSTLKIQRTQQEDSAVYLCASSLGTGGFGEQYFGPGTRLTVT.

This clone was seen a few times. The gene calls are TRBV11-2 and TRBJ1-6; maybe TRBD1 (5 bases). The germline V and J ends were trimmed by 1 base and 8 bases, with 6 bases remaining between them. From germline, CDR1 is SGHAT and CDR2 FQNNGV. The CDR3 spans 13 residues. CDR3 DNA sequence: TGTGCCAGCAGCTTAGGGGGGGATTCACCCCTCCACTTT. Amino acid sequence: CASSLGGDSPLHF.

V is TRBV20-1 and J is TRBJ1-5, with D possibly TRBD1 on 5 matching bases. Trimming removed 3 bases at V and 3 bases at J, with 15 bases between. This CDR3 contains 15 residues. From germline, CDR1 is DFQATT and CDR2 SNEGSKA (reference sequence). The CDR3, as DNA: TGCAGTGCTAGTGGGGCTTCTCCACCCAATCAGCCCCAGCATTTT. The encoded protein is CSASGASPPNQPQHF.

This clone was counted once. The chain couples TRBV30 to TRBJ1-2; 12 nucleotides match TRBD1. CDR3 size: 16 residues. From germline, CDR1 is GTSNPN and CDR2 SVGIG (reference sequence). V lost 0 bases, J lost 4 bases, and 6 bases stayed unmatched. CDR3 loop: CAWSVPGTGGLYGYTF. Written as DNA, the CDR3 is TGTGCCTGGAGTGTGCCCGGGACAGGGGGCCTCTATGGCTACACCTTC.

V gene TRBV5-6 combines with J gene TRBJ2-3; D gene ambiguous. The CDR3 spans 12 residues. The germline V and J ends were trimmed by 7 bases and 2 bases, with 8 bases remaining between them. Germline CDR1 and CDR2: SGHDT and YYEEEE. The CDR3 DNA follows: TGTGCCAGCCGCGGCCTCACAGATACGCAGTATTTT. Its protein is CASRGLTDTQYF.

This sequence joins TRBV6-2 or TRBV6-3 and TRBJ2-2; D call uncertain. The CDR3 runs to 11 residues. CDR1 is MNHEY and CDR2 is SVGEGT in the germline V gene. Trimming cost V 4 bases and J 6 bases, with 3 bases left between them. The CDR3 coding sequence is TGTGCCAGCAGTTCGTCCGGGGAGCTGTTTTTT. It is translated as CASSSSGELFF.

The chain uses TRBV7-2 and TRBJ2-1, with 12 bases that match TRBD2. Germline assignment: CDR1 SGHTA and CDR2 FQGNSA. The CDR3 sequence is 15 residues long. Losses at the gene ends were 5 bases for V and 7 bases for J; bases not matched to a gene: 6. The CDR3 DNA follows: TGTGCCAGCAGCCCGACTAGCGGGAGTCTAAATGAGCAGTTCTTC. It is translated as CASSPTSGSLNEQFF. Variable domain in full (rest from reference TRBV7-2 and TRBJ2-1): GAGVSQSPSNKVTEKGKDVELRCDPISGHTALYWYRQSLGQGLEFLIYFQGNSAPDKSGLPSDRFSAERTGGSVSTLTIQRTQQEDSAVYLCASSPTSGSLNEQFFGPGTRLTVL.

In this sample, this clone turned up a few times. The V and J genes are TRBV11-2 and TRBJ2-6; D is possibly TRBD2 (6 bases). From germline, CDR1 is SGHAT and CDR2 FQNNGV. V gave up 4 bases and J gave up 2 bases, with 18 bases separating them. There are 18 residues in the CDR3. The CDR3 DNA sequence: TGTGCCAGCAGCTCTAGCCGGGGAGGTGATACTGGGGCCAACGTCCTGACTTTC. Protein product: CASSSSRGGDTGANVLTF.

The rearrangement uses TRBV5-4 and TRBJ2-1; possibly TRBD2 for D (5 bases). This CDR3 spans 13 amino acids. The ends were cut back, 1 base at V and 8 bases at J, with 10 bases in the middle. CDR1 SGHNT and CDR2 YYREEE come from the germline V gene (reference sequence). The CDR3 here is CASSLPGVYEQFF. In nucleotides, the CDR3 is TGTGCCAGCAGCTTGCCCGGGGTTTATGAGCAGTTCTTC.